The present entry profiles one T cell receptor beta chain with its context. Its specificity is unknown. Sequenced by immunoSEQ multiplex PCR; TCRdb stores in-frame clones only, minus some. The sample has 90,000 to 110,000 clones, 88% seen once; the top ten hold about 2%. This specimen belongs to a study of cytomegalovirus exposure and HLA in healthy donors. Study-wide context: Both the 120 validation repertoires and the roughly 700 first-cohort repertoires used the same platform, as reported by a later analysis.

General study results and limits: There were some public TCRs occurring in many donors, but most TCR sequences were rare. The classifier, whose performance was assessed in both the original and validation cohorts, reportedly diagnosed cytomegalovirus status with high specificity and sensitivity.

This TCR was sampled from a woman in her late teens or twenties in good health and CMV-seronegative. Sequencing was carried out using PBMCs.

CDR3 sequence (DNA): TGTGCCAGCAGTGTAACAGGGGGCCGAGAAGCTTTCTTT. Amino acid sequence: CASSVTGGREAFF. The rearrangement links TRBV25-1 to TRBJ1-1, with TRBD1 matching over 9 bases. The germline V gene has CDR1 MGHDK and CDR2 SYGVNS. V lost 4 bases, J lost 8 bases, and 5 bases stayed unmatched. CDR3 length: 13 amino acids.